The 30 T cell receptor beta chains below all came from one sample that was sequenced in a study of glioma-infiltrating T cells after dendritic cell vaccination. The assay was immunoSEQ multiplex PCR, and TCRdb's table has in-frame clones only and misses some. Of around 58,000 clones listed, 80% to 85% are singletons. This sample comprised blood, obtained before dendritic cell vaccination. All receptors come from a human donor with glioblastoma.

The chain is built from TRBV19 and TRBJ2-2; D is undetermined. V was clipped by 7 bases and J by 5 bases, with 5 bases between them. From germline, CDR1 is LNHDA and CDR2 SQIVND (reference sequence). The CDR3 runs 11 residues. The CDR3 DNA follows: TGTGCCAGTACGCAGACCGGGGAGCTGTTTTTT. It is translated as CASTQTGELFF.

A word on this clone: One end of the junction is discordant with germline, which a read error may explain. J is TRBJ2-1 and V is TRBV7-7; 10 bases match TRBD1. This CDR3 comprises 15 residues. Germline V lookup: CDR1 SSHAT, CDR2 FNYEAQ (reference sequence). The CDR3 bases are TGTGCTAGCAGCCCGCGTGGACAGGGGGGGGATGAGCAGTTCTTC. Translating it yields CASSPRGQGGDEQFF. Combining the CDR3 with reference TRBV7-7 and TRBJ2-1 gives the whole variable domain GAGVSQSPRYKVTKRGQDVTLRCDPISSHATLYWYQQALGQGPEFLTYFNYEAQPDKSGLPSDRFSAERPEGSISTLTIQRTEQRDSAMYRCASSPRGQGGDEQFFGPGTRLTVL.

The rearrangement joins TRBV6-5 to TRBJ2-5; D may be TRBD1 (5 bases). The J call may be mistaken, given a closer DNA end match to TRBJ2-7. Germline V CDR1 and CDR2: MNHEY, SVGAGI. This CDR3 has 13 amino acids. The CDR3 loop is CASSRQFPHEQYF. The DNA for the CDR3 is TGTGCCAGCAGTCGACAGTTTCCGCACGAGCAGTACTTC.

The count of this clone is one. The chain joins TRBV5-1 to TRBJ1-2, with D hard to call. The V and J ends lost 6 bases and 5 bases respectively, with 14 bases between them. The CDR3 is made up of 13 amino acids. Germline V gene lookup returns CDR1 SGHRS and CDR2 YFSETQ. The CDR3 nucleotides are TGCGCCAGCACCTCGACGGGAAGTTATGGCTACACCTTC. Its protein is CASTSTGSYGYTF.

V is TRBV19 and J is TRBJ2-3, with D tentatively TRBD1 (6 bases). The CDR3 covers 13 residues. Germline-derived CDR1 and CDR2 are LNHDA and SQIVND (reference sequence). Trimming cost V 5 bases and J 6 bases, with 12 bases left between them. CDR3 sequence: CASSERQVDTQYF. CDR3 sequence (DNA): TGTGCCAGTAGTGAGAGACAGGTGGATACGCAGTATTTT.

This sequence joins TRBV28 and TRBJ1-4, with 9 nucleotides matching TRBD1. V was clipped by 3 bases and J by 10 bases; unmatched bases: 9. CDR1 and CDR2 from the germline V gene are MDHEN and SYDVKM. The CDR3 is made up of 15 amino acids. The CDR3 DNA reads TGTGCCAGCAGTTTCCCCGGACAGGGGCCACGAAAACTGTTTTTT. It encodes CASSFPGQGPRKLFF.

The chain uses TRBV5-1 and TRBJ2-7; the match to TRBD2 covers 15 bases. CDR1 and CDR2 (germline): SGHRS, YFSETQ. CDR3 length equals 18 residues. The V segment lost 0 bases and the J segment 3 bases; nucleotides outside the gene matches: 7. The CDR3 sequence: CASSLGRTSGGAGYEQYF. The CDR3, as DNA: TGCGCCAGCAGCTTGGGACGGACTAGCGGGGGGGCCGGCTACGAGCAGTACTTC. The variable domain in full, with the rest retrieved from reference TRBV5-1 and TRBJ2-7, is KAGVTQTPRYLIKTRGQQVTLSCSPISGHRSVSWYQQTPGQGLQFLFEYFSETQRNKGNFPGRFSGRQFSNSRSEMNVSTLELGDSALYLCASSLGRTSGGAGYEQYFGPGTRLTVT.

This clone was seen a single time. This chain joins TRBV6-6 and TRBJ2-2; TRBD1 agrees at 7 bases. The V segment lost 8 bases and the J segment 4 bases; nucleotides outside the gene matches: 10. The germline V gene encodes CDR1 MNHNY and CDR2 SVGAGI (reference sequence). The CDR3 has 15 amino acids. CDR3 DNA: TGTGCCAGCGTAACCGGGACAGCCTTCACCGGGGAGCTGTTTTTT. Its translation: CASVTGTAFTGELFF.

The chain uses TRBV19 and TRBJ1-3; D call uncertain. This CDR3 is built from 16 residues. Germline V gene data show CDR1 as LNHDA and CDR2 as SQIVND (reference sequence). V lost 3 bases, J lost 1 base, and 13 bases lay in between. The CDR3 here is CASSMTPHLSGNTIYF. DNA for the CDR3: TGTGCCAGTAGTATGACTCCCCACCTTTCTGGAAACACCATATATTTT.

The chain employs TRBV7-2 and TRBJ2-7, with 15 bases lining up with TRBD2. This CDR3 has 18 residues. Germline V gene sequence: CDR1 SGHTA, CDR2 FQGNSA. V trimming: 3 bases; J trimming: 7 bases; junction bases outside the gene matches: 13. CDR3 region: CASSLAGTSGGPRGEQYF. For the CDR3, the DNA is TGTGCCAGCAGCTTGGCCGGGACTAGCGGGGGGCCCAGGGGAGAGCAGTACTTC.

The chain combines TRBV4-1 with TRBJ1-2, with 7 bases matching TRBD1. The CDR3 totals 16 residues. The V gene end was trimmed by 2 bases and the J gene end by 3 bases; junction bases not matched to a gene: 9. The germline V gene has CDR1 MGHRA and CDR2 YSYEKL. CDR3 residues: CASSQSALDRYYGYTF. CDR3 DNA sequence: TGCGCCAGCAGCCAATCGGCCCTGGACAGGTACTATGGCTACACCTTC.

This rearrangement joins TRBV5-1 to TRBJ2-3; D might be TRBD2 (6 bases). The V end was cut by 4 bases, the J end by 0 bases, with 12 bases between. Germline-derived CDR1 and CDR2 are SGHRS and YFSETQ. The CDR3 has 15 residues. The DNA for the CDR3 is TGCGCCAGCAGCCCCGGGACTTTTAGCACAGATACGCAGTATTTT. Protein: CASSPGTFSTDTQYF.

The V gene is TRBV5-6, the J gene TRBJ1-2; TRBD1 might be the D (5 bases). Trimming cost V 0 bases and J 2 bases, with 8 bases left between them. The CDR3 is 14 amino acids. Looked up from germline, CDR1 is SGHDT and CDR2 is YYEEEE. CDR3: CASSLGQPNYGYTF. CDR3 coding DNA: TGTGCCAGCAGCTTGGGACAGCCGAACTATGGCTACACCTTC.

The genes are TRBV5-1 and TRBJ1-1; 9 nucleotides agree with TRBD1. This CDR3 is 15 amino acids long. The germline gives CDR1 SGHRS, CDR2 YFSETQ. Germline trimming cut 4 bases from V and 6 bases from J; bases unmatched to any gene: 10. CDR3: CASSPTQGAKSEAFF. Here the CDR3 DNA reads TGCGCCAGCAGCCCTACACAGGGGGCGAAGTCTGAAGCTTTCTTT.

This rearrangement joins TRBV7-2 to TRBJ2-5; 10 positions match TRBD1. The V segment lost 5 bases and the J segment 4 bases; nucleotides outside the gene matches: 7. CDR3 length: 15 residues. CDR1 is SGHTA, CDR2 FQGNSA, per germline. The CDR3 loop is CASSLPTGGRETQYF. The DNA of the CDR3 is TGTGCCAGCAGCCTACCGACAGGGGGCCGAGAGACCCAGTACTTC.

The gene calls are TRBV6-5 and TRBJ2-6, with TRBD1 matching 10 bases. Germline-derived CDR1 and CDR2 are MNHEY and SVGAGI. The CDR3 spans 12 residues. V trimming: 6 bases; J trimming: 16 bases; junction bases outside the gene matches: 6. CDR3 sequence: CASSRQGAVLTF. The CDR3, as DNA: TGTGCCAGCAGCAGACAGGGGGCGGTGCTGACTTTC.

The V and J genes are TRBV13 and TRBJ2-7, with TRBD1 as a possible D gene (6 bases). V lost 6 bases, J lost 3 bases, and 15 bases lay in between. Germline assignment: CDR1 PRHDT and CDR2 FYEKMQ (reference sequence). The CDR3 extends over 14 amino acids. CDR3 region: CASSTRGQNYEQYF. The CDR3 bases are TGTGCCAGCAGTACCCGTGGACAGAACTACGAGCAGTACTTC.

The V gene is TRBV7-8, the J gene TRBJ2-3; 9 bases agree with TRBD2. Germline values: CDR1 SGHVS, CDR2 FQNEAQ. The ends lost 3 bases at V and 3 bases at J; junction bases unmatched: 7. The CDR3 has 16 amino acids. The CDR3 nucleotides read TGTGCCAGCAGCTTGGGACTAGCTCCGCAGACAGATACGCAGTATTTT. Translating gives CASSLGLAPQTDTQYF.

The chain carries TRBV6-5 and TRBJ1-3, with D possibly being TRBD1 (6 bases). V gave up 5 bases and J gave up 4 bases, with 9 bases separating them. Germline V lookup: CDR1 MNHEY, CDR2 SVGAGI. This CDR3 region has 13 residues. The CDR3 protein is CASSRDIGNTIYF. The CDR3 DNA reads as TGTGCCAGCAGTCGGGACATAGGAAACACCATATATTTT.

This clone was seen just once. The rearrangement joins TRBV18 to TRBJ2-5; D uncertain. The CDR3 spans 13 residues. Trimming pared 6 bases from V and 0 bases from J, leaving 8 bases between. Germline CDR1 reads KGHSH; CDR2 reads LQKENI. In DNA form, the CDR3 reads TGTGCCAGCTCCCCCCGGTACCAAGAGACCCAGTACTTC. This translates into CASSPRYQETQYF.

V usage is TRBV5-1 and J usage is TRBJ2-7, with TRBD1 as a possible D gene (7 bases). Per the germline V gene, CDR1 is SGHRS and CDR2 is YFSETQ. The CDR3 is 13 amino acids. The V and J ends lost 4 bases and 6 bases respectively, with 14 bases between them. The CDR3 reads CASSVEGALEQYF. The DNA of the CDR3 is TGCGCCAGCAGCGTGGAGGGGGCTCTCGAGCAGTACTTC.

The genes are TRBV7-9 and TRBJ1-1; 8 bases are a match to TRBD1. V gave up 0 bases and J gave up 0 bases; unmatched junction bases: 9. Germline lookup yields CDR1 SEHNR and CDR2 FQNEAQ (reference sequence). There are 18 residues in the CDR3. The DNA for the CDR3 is TGTGCCAGCAGCTTAGCGGAGACAGGGGTGACTATGAACACTGAAGCTTTCTTT. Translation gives CASSLAETGVTMNTEAFF.

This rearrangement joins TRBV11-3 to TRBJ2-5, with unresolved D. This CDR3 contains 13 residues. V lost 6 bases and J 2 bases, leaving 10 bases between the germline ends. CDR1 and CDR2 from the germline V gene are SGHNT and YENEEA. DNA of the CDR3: TGTGCCAGCAGGCAGACTGGACAAGAGACCCAGTACTTC. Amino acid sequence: CASRQTGQETQYF.

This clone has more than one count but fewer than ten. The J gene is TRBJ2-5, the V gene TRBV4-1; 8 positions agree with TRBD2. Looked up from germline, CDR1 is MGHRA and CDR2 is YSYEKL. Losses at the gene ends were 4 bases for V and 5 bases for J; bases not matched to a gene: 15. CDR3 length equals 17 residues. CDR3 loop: CASSLHLSGTRGETQYF. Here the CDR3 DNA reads TGCGCCAGCAGCCTTCACCTCTCCGGGACTAGAGGGGAGACCCAGTACTTC.

The CDR3 region has the DNA TGTGCCAGCAGGCCCGGGACAGGCAACACCGGGGAGCTGTTTTTT. Its translation is CASRPGTGNTGELFF. This rearrangement joins TRBV2 to TRBJ2-2, with 8 bases identical to TRBD1. Trimming at V came to 6 bases and at J to 2 bases, leaving 5 bases not matched to a gene. Germline V CDR1 and CDR2: SNHLY, FYNNEI. The CDR3 is 15 residues long.

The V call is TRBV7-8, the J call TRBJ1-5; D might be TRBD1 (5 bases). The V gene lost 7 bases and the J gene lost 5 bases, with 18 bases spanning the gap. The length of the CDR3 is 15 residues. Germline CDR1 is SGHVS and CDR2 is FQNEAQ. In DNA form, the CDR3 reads TGTGCCAGCAACCCTACCCGGTGGGGGGATCAGCCCCAGCATTTT. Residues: CASNPTRWGDQPQHF. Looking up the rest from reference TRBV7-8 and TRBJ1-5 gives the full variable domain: GAGVSQSPRYKVAKRGQDVALRCDPISGHVSLFWYQQALGQGPEFLTYFQNEAQLDKSGLPSDRFFAERPEGSVSTLKIQRTQQEDSAVYLCASNPTRWGDQPQHFGDGTRLSIL.

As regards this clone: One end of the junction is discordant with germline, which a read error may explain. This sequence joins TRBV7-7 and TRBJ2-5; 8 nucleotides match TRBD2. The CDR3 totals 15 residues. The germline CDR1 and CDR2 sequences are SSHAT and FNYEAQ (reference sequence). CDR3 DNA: TGTGCTAGCAGCTTAGACGCGGGGGGCGGAGAGACCCAGTACTTC. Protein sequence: CASSLDAGGGETQYF.

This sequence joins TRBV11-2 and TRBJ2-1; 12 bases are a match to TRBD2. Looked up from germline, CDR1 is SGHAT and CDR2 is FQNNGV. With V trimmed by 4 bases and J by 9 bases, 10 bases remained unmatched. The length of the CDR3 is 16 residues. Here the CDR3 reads CASSSRWLAGGSEQFF. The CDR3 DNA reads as TGTGCCAGCAGCTCAAGATGGCTAGCGGGGGGGAGTGAGCAGTTCTTC. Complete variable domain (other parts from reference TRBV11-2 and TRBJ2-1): EAGVAQSPRYKIIEKRQSVAFWCNPISGHATLYWYQQILGQGPKLLIQFQNNGVVDDSQLPKDRFSAERLKGVDSTLKIQPAKLEDSAVYLCASSSRWLAGGSEQFFGPGTRLTVL.

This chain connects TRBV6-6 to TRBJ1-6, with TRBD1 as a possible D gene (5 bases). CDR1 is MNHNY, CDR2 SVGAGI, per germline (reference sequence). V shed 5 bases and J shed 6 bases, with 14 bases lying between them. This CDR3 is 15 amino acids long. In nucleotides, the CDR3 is TGTGCCAGCAGTGGGGGGGGAGGCGTTAATTCACCCCTCCACTTT. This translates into CASSGGGGVNSPLHF.

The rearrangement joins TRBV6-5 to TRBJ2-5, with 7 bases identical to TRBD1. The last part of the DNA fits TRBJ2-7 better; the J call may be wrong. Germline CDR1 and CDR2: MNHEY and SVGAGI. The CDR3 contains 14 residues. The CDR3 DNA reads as TGTGCCAGCAGTTACCGACGACAGGGATACGAGCAGTACTTC. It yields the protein CASSYRRQGYEQYF.